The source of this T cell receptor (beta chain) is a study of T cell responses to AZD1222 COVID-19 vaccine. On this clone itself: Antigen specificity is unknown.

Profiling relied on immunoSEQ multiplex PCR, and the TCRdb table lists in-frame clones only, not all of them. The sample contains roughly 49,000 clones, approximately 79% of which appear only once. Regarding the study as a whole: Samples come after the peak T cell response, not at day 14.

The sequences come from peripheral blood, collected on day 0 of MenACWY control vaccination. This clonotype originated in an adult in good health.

CDR3 sequence reads: CASRPGGRGTEAFF. The DNA for the CDR3 is TGTGCCAGCCGTCCGGGAGGCAGGGGGACTGAAGCTTTCTTT. The V call is TRBV9, the J call TRBJ1-1, with 7 bases that match TRBD1. Germline CDR1 reads SGDLS; CDR2 reads YYNGEE. Germline trimming cut 7 bases from V and 5 bases from J; bases unmatched to any gene: 11. The CDR3 consists of 14 residues.